A selection of T cell receptor beta chains follows, all from one sample in a study of shared T cell receptors in the human thymus. The data were produced by immunoSEQ multiplex PCR, yet TCRdb's version contains in-frame clones alone and is incomplete. The sample lists about 660,000 clones, around 87% occurring once. This sample was shared with a second study, whose subject was human thymus T cells.

Sequencing used thymocytes. The receptor set was obtained from a boy under two years old with a congenital heart defect. CDR3s include the opening cysteine and the closing phenylalanine or tryptophan. A D gene is named only where the DNA matches it firmly. Where a row states a size, it is once, few, many or the class of an expanded clone; other rows omit it.

D,size,V,J,length,DNA,CDR3
TRBD1,NA,TRBV4-2,TRBJ2-3,15,TGTGCCAGCCAGCAGGAACAGGGGTGGGCAGATACGCAGTATTTT,CASQQEQGWADTQYF
TRBD2,NA,TRBV19,TRBJ2-7,13,TGTGCCAGTACTAGCGGGGGTCCTTACGAGCAGTACTTC,CASTSGGPYEQYF
NA,NA,TRBV28,TRBJ1-5,16,TGTGCCAGCAGTCGGATGAGGTACGATAGCAATCAGCCCCAGCATTTT,CASSRMRYDSNQPQHF
TRBD1,NA,TRBV28,TRBJ2-2,16,TGTGCCAGCAGTTACACAGGGGGCGTAGGGACCGGGGAGCTGTTTTTT,CASSYTGGVGTGELFF
NA,NA,TRBV18,TRBJ1-4,15,TGTGCCAGCTCACCCAAGGCAGGGGAGGGTGAAAAACTGTTTTTT,CASSPKAGEGEKLFF
NA,NA,TRBV6-5,TRBJ1-1,13,TGTGCCAGCAAGGGCAGGGGGAACACTGAAGCTTTCTTT,CASKGRGNTEAFF
NA,NA,TRBV11-2,TRBJ2-7,13,TGTGCCAGCAGCTTAACGACAGTCCGCGAGCAGTACTTC,CASSLTTVREQYF
NA,NA,TRBV30,TRBJ2-2,14,TGTGCCTGGATTCCGGGACTTACCACCGGGGAGCTGTTTTTT,CAWIPGLTTGELFF
NA,NA,TRBV28,TRBJ2-7,16,TGTGCCAGCAGGGAAGGGGTAACCGTAAATAATTACGAGCAGTACTTC,CASREGVTVNNYEQYF
TRBD2,NA,TRBV14,TRBJ2-3,20,TGTGCCAGCAGCCAAAGAACGAGAACGGGACTAGCGGGAGGGCTGGATACGCAGTATTTT,CASSQRTRTGLAGGLDTQYF
NA,NA,TRBV28,TRBJ2-5,14,TGTGCCAGCAGTTTAAGGCAGGGGTACGAGACCCAGTACTTC,CASSLRQGYETQYF
TRBD2,NA,TRBV18,TRBJ2-7,13,TGTGCCAGCTCACCACCCGGGGGGATCGAGCAGTACTTC,CASSPPGGIEQYF
TRBD1,few,TRBV9,TRBJ1-2,18,TGTGCCAGCAGCGCGAGACCCACAGGGGGCGCTTTCGATTATGGCTACACCTTC,CASSARPTGGAFDYGYTF
NA,NA,TRBV4-3,TRBJ1-2,12,TGCGCCAGCAGCCAAGGCGGTCTGGCCTACACCTTC,CASSQGGLAYTF
TRBD2,NA,TRBV30,TRBJ2-1,19,TGTGCCTGGAGTGCCGGGACTAGCGGGAGAAATGGTGAGTTAAATGAGCAGTTCTTC,CAWSAGTSGRNGELNEQFF
TRBD1,NA,TRBV6-5,TRBJ1-1,13,TGTGCCAGCAGAGACAGGGGCGGCACTGAAGCTTTCTTT,CASRDRGGTEAFF
NA,NA,TRBV15,TRBJ2-5,16,TGTGCCACCAGCAGAGATTCCAGGGTAAACCAAGAGACCCAGTACTTC,CATSRDSRVNQETQYF
NA,NA,TRBV7-6,TRBJ2-7,15,TGTGCCAGCAGCGTCACGGCCCTAGTATCATCCGAGCAGTACTTC,CASSVTALVSSEQYF
TRBD2,NA,TRBV5-1,TRBJ2-7,15,TGCGCCAGCAGCCTTAGCGGGAGGGGGTCCTACGAGCAGTACTTC,CASSLSGRGSYEQYF
NA,NA,TRBV4-3,TRBJ1-1,14,TGCGCCAGCAGGACAGGTGGAGGGAACACTGAAGCTTTCTTT,CASRTGGGNTEAFF